The 26 T cell receptor beta chains given below trace back to one sample, sequenced in a study of cytomegalovirus exposure and HLA in healthy donors. The study ran its PCR with 60 Vbeta and 13 Jbeta primers. The data were produced by immunoSEQ multiplex PCR, yet TCRdb's version contains in-frame clones alone and is incomplete. The data show over 150,000 clones, with 68% seen just once and about 3% held by the top ten. Sample: PBMCs. The receptors come from a woman aged 40-49 years in good health and CMV-seropositive.

This clone was detected only a few times. An end of the junction does not agree with germline; a read error may underlie this. The chain couples TRBV5-4 to TRBJ1-2; 7 bases fit TRBD1. This CDR3 spans 12 amino acids. Germline assignment: CDR1 SGHNT and CDR2 YYREEE (reference sequence). This CDR3 reads CASSRTGYGYPF. CDR3 coding DNA: TGTGCCAGCAGCCGGACAGGCTATGGCTACCCCTTC.

The chain is built from TRBV7-8 and TRBJ2-7; 7 bases match TRBD1. This CDR3 is built from 18 residues. In germline, CDR1 is SGHVS, CDR2 FQNEAQ. V lost 4 bases to trimming and J lost 2 bases; unmatched junction nucleotides: 17. The chain's CDR3 is CASSSRQGVHLDAYEQYF. The CDR3 DNA sequence: TGTGCCAGCAGCTCGCGACAGGGCGTTCATCTCGATGCCTACGAGCAGTACTTC.

This clone was counted a few times. The chain combines TRBV28 with TRBJ1-1, with D possibly TRBD1 on 5 matching bases. The CDR3 totals 15 residues. V was cut by 6 bases and J by 0 bases, with 14 bases left in between. In germline, CDR1 is MDHEN, CDR2 SYDVKM. CDR3 DNA sequence: TGTGCCAGCAGCCCGCCAGGGCTGATGAACACTGAAGCTTTCTTT. Translation gives CASSPPGLMNTEAFF.

The rearrangement uses TRBV6-1 and TRBJ1-2, with 12 bases matching TRBD1. The junction had 5 bases not matched to a gene; V was cut back by 8 bases and J by 4 bases. The CDR3 length is 14 residues. Germline values: CDR1 MNHNS, CDR2 SASEGT. The CDR3 DNA follows: TGTGCCAGCGGGGACAGGGGGCGCGGCTATGGCTACACCTTC. It specifies CASGDRGRGYGYTF.

This clone came up a few times. This chain links TRBV6-1 with TRBJ1-2; a possible D gene is TRBD1 (6 bases). The CDR3 covers 14 residues. Germline V CDR1 and CDR2: MNHNS, SASEGT. Trimming took 5 bases from V and 3 from J, leaving 13 bases between them. Here the CDR3 reads CASSSTTGYYGYTF. The CDR3 region has the DNA TGTGCCAGCAGTTCTACCACAGGGTACTATGGCTACACCTTC.

The J gene is TRBJ2-7, the V gene TRBV7-2, with D perhaps matching TRBD2 (5 bases). V was pared by 2 bases and J by 5 bases, with 7 bases between. Germline CDR1 and CDR2: SGHTA and FQGNSA. This CDR3 has 12 amino acids. The CDR3 DNA is TGTGCCAGCAGCTTAATGAGGGACGAGCAGTACTTC. This encodes CASSLMRDEQYF. The entire variable domain, with the rest obtained from reference TRBV7-2 and TRBJ2-7, is as follows: GAGVSQSPSNKVTEKGKDVELRCDPISGHTALYWYRQSLGQGLEFLIYFQGNSAPDKSGLPSDRFSAERTGGSVSTLTIQRTQQEDSAVYLCASSLMRDEQYFGPGTRLTVT.

The rearrangement uses TRBV5-5 and TRBJ2-2; no reliable D call. This CDR3 has 14 residues. Germline V gene lookup returns CDR1 SGHKS and CDR2 YYEKEE (reference sequence). Trimming removed 2 bases from V and 6 bases from J, with 11 bases in between. CDR3 in amino acids: CASSLTFPAGELFF. CDR3 nucleotides: TGTGCCAGCAGCTTAACATTTCCCGCCGGGGAGCTGTTTTTT.

The chain links TRBV28 to TRBJ1-1; D call uncertain. The V end lost 2 bases, the J end lost 4 bases, and 8 bases lay between the germline ends. The CDR3 runs to 13 residues. The germline V gene has CDR1 MDHEN and CDR2 SYDVKM. The CDR3, as DNA: TGTGCCAGCAGTTTAGAGGCGAGCACTGAAGCTTTCTTT. Amino acids: CASSLEASTEAFF.

This rearrangement joins TRBV6-5 to TRBJ1-2; D uncertain. Deletions cut 6 bases from V and 3 bases from J, with 14 bases between. Germline V gene lookup returns CDR1 MNHEY and CDR2 SVGAGI. The CDR3 runs to 14 residues. Here the CDR3 reads CASRRGENDYGYTF. The CDR3 DNA is TGTGCCAGCAGGCGCGGCGAAAACGACTATGGCTACACCTTC.

The chain couples TRBV6-5 to TRBJ2-7, with 9 bases that match TRBD2. The V gene's germline CDR1 is MNHEY and CDR2 SVGAGI. The V segment lost 5 bases and the J segment 1 base; nucleotides outside the gene matches: 3. The CDR3 has 14 residues. The CDR3 nucleotides are TGTGCCAGCAGTGAGACTAGCGGATCCTACGAGCAGTACTTC. This encodes CASSETSGSYEQYF.

Regarding this clone: The junction and the germline gene differ at one end; a read error may be behind it. The V call is TRBV4-2, the J call TRBJ2-6, with a possible D match to TRBD1 (5 bases). The CDR3 extends over 19 amino acids. Germline CDR1 LGHNA, CDR2 YNFKEQ. In DNA form, the CDR3 reads TGTGCCAGCAGCCAAGATCTCTGGGGCCCAAGAGCTGGGGCCAACGTCCCGACTTTC. Its translation is CASSQDLWGPRAGANVPTF.

This chain uses TRBV19 with TRBJ1-2, with 7 bases lining up with TRBD1. Germline V gene sequence: CDR1 LNHDA, CDR2 SQIVND (reference sequence). The CDR3 consists of 15 residues. V lost 0 bases to trimming and J lost 4 bases; unmatched junction nucleotides: 5. CDR3 DNA sequence: TGTGCCAGTAGTATAGACCCCCGGGACAGCTATGGCTACACCTTC. As protein: CASSIDPRDSYGYTF.

This CDR3 reads CASRDGQGIASYEQYF. CDR3 DNA: TGTGCCAGCAGGGACGGACAGGGGATAGCATCCTACGAGCAGTACTTC. The chain employs TRBV28 and TRBJ2-7, with 9 nucleotides matching TRBD1. This CDR3 is built from 16 residues. V lost 6 bases to trimming and J lost 1 base; unmatched junction nucleotides: 10. Germline values: CDR1 MDHEN, CDR2 SYDVKM.

The chain's CDR3 is CASSYQGYEQYF. The DNA for the CDR3 is TGTGCCAGCAGTTATCAGGGCTACGAGCAGTACTTC. The chain joins TRBV6-6 to TRBJ2-7, with D possibly matching TRBD1 (5 bases). Germline loops: CDR1 MNHNY, CDR2 SVGAGI (reference sequence). V lost 3 bases, J lost 3 bases, and 6 bases lay in between. The CDR3 has 12 amino acids.

The V call is TRBV5-6, the J call TRBJ1-5; D perhaps matches TRBD1 (5 bases). The ends were cut back, 4 bases at V and 0 bases at J, with 14 bases in the middle. There are 16 residues in the CDR3. Germline-derived CDR1 and CDR2 are SGHDT and YYEEEE. The CDR3 loop reads CASSTFTGDSNQPQHF. CDR3 coding DNA: TGTGCCAGCAGCACCTTCACAGGAGATAGCAATCAGCCCCAGCATTTT.

This sequence joins TRBV6-1 and TRBJ2-7; D is unclear. Germline CDR1 MNHNS, CDR2 SASEGT. The CDR3 has 11 residues. Trimming left V 6 bases short and J 7 bases short, with 10 bases between. DNA of the CDR3: TGTGCCAGCAGCCTAGGATTGGAGCAGTACTTC. The encoded protein is CASSLGLEQYF.

This clone has more than one count but fewer than ten. The chain is built from TRBV2 and TRBJ2-3; perhaps TRBD2 as D (6 bases). The CDR3 length is 12 residues. Trimming removed 7 bases from V and 5 bases from J, with 10 bases in between. Germline CDR1 SNHLY, CDR2 FYNNEI. CDR3 in DNA: TGTGCCAGCATTGGGGGGATAGATACGCAGTATTTT. Protein sequence: CASIGGIDTQYF. Using reference TRBV2 and TRBJ2-3 for the parts outside the CDR3, the full variable domain is EPEVTQTPSHQVTQMGQEVILRCVPISNHLYFYWYRQILGQKVEFLVSFYNNEISEKSEIFDDQFSVERPDGSNFTLKIRSTKLEDSAMYFCASIGGIDTQYFGPGTRLTVL.

The chain recombines TRBV10-2 with TRBJ2-7; 11 bases align to TRBD2. CDR1 is WSHSY, CDR2 SAAADI, per germline. The CDR3 has 14 amino acids. Trimming removed 7 bases from V and 2 bases from J; junction bases left unmatched: 4. This chain's CDR3 is CASTLAGGAYEQYF. DNA for the CDR3: TGCGCCAGCACGCTAGCGGGGGGAGCCTACGAGCAGTACTTC.

The chain recombines TRBV18 with TRBJ1-1; D unresolved. There are 16 residues in the CDR3. CDR1 KGHSH and CDR2 LQKENI come from the germline V gene. The germline V and J ends were trimmed by 2 bases and 0 bases, with 13 bases remaining between them. CDR3 nucleotide sequence: TGTGCCAGCTCACCAGATCATCCAGGCCTGAACACTGAAGCTTTCTTT. This translates into CASSPDHPGLNTEAFF.

V usage is TRBV19 and J usage is TRBJ2-2, with 9 positions matching TRBD1. This CDR3 has 17 residues. Trimming at V came to 5 bases and at J to 5 bases, leaving 12 bases not matched to a gene. Germline CDR1 reads LNHDA; CDR2 reads SQIVND (reference sequence). In nucleotides, the CDR3 is TGTGCCAGTAGTCCCTCCGGTGGACAGGGGTATACCGGGGAGCTGTTTTTT. Translated: CASSPSGGQGYTGELFF.

The rearrangement uses TRBV7-9 and TRBJ2-7; D is ambiguous. The CDR3 runs 16 residues. Germline assignment: CDR1 SEHNR and CDR2 FQNEAQ (reference sequence). V was trimmed by 5 bases and J by 6 bases, leaving 23 bases between them. CDR3 residues: CASSLYLRTTPGEQYF. The CDR3 DNA reads as TGTGCCAGCAGCCTCTACCTTCGTACAACTCCGGGCGAGCAGTACTTC.

The V and J genes are TRBV19 and TRBJ1-1; weak D call: TRBD1 (6 bases). Germline V gene data show CDR1 as LNHDA and CDR2 as SQIVND (reference sequence). The CDR3 loop spans 13 amino acids. The V end was cut by 5 bases, the J end by 0 bases, with 7 bases between. CDR3 residues: CASSGQMNTEAFF. CDR3 DNA: TGTGCCAGTAGTGGACAGATGAACACTGAAGCTTTCTTT.

The chain is built from TRBV7-7 and TRBJ1-3, with D maybe TRBD1 (5 bases). CDR3 size: 11 residues. The germline V gene encodes CDR1 SSHAT and CDR2 FNYEAQ (reference sequence). The CDR3 sequence: CAIREGNTIYF. DNA for the CDR3: TGTGCTATCAGGGAAGGAAACACCATATATTTT. Full variable domain (remainder filled in from reference TRBV7-7 and TRBJ1-3): GAGVSQSPRYKVTKRGQDVTLRCDPISSHATLYWYQQALGQGPEFLTYFNYEAQPDKSGLPSDRFSAERPEGSISTLTIQRTEQRDSAMYRCAIREGNTIYFGEGSWLTVV.

The V and J genes are TRBV2 and TRBJ1-6; TRBD1 agrees at 9 bases. Trimming at V came to 8 bases and at J to 10 bases, leaving 3 bases not matched to a gene. Germline CDR1 and CDR2: SNHLY and FYNNEI. The CDR3 has 12 residues. In DNA form, the CDR3 reads TGTGCCAGCCGACAGGGGGTATCACCCCTCCACTTT. This encodes CASRQGVSPLHF.

In DNA, the CDR3 is TGTGCCAGCAGCTTAGCAGGGGGCTCTGGAAACACCATATATTTT. Translated, it gives CASSLAGGSGNTIYF. The V and J genes are TRBV7-2 and TRBJ1-3; TRBD1 might be the D (6 bases). The length of the CDR3 is 15 residues. Germline-derived CDR1 and CDR2 are SGHTA and FQGNSA. Trimming took off 0 bases at V and 0 bases at J, with 6 bases between the two ends.

The CDR3 coding sequence is TGTGCCAGCAGTTTTTCAGGAGGGGCAAGAGATACGCAGTATTTT. Its protein is CASSFSGGARDTQYF. J is TRBJ2-3 and V is TRBV27, with D possibly matching TRBD2 (6 bases). Germline values: CDR1 MNHEY, CDR2 SMNVEV (reference sequence). The CDR3 has 15 residues. The V end was cut by 3 bases, the J end by 5 bases, with 15 bases between.